This T cell receptor beta chain was sequenced during a study of T cell changes during pregnancy in multiple sclerosis. Measured with immunoSEQ multiplex PCR; TCRdb has only the in-frame clones, and not every one. The sample contains about 59,000 clones, over 90% of which appear only once. This clone was seen a handful of times. This TCR derives from a female donor with multiple sclerosis, enrolled in a pregnancy study. This sample comprised CD8+ T cells from peripheral blood mononuclear cells, obtained in the third trimester of pregnancy.

CDR3 nucleotide sequence: TGCGGGGGATACAGGGATGGTGAAGCTTTCTTT. Translating it yields CGGYRDGEAFF. The chain links TRBV29-1 to TRBJ1-1, with a tentative D call TRBD1 (6 bases). CDR1 SQVTM and CDR2 ANQGSEA come from the germline V gene. This CDR3 region has 11 residues. Based on the CDR3 plus reference TRBV29-1 and TRBJ1-1, the full variable domain is SAVISQKPSRDICQRGTSLTIQCQVDSQVTMMFWYRQQPGQSLTLIATANQGSEATYESGFVIDKFPISRPNLTFSTLTVSNMSPEDSSIYLCGGYRDGEAFFGQGTRLTVV.